By sample share, the clone carrying this T cell receptor (beta chain) is medium-sized. What it binds is unknown. The entry originates in a study of breast tumors, draining lymph nodes, adjacent tissues. Study-wide points: Tumor TCR diversity was below lymph nodes but above nontumor tissue. Luminal-like breast cancer showed significantly greater tumor-nontumor repertoire similarity than basal-like breast cancer did. Most tumor T cells seemingly derive from lymph node, then expand in tumor. That most tumor T cells come from lymph nodes remained unproven.

The germline CDR1 and CDR2 sequences are SGHTA and FQGTGA. The CDR3 covers 16 residues. Between the trimmed V and J ends, which lost 2 bases and 2 bases, there was a span of 15 bases. TCRdb redid the calling of the multiplex PCR reads with MiXCR, one entry per CDR3 protein. Here the sample spans roughly 14,000 distinct CDR3 sequences, around 53% being singletons. The source material was tumor-adjacent breast tissue. V and J are TRBV7-3 and TRBJ2-5; D not certain. This receptor was obtained from a female donor with breast cancer. Some clones in this sample may be carry-over from other donors' samples. The CDR3 nucleotides are TGTGCCAGCAGCTTACTCGGGTCTAGTGCACAAGAGACCCAGTACTTC. This encodes CASSLLGSSAQETQYF. The full variable domain, in which reference TRBV7-3 and TRBJ2-5 provide the parts outside the CDR3, is GAGVSQTPSNKVTEKGKYVELRCDPISGHTALYWYRQSLGQGPEFLIYFQGTGAADDSGLPNDRFFAVRPEGSVSTLKIQRTERGDSAVYLCASSLLGSSAQETQYFGPGTRLLVL.